The entry below describes one T cell receptor beta chain. Its antigen is still unknown. The data were taken from a study of radiotherapy plus CTLA-4 blockade in lung cancer. Background on the study: Objective responses were observed in approximately 17% of patients, and disease control was achieved by 31%.

Focal radiation plus CTLA-4 blockade with ipilimumab was given to patients with chemo-refractory metastatic non-small-cell lung cancer. General study points: There was expansion of tumor-derived TCR clones in blood after radiotherapy plus ipilimumab. Reports state that early shifts in blood T cell clones, with interferon-beta, best predicted response.

Trimming removed 4 bases from V and 8 bases from J, with 21 bases in between. The CDR3 is 15 residues long. Per the germline V gene, CDR1 is SGHDT and CDR2 is YYEEEE. Method: immunoSEQ multiplex PCR; TCRdb's copy keeps in-frame clones and lacks some. Of 95,000 to 150,000 clones detected, 80% to 90% appear once; the ten largest clones hold more than 6.5%. Sequences were derived from peripheral blood, sampled from a patient treated with radiotherapy plus ipilimumab. The chain recombines TRBV5-6 with TRBJ1-2; no reliable D call. This receptor was obtained from a human donor with non-small cell lung cancer that progressed on radiotherapy plus ipilimumab. The CDR3 region has the DNA TGTGCCAGCAGCGAGGGAGACATCAACGCGAAAGGCTACACCTTC. This codes for CASSEGDINAKGYTF.